The source of this T cell receptor (beta chain) is a study of control samples from healthy donors and cancer patients. CDR1 is LNHDA, CDR2 SQIVND, per germline (reference sequence). The length of the CDR3 is 13 residues. J gave up 4 bases and V 5 bases, and 2 bases lay outside the gene matches. Sequencing was performed with immunoSEQ multiplex PCR; in TCRdb, only in-frame clones are kept and a portion is missing. The data contain about 170,000 clones, 91% of them singletons. This sequence was found in a woman in her thirties or forties in good health. Sequencing was carried out using blood. The chain has TRBV19 and TRBJ1-5, with TRBD1 identical over 7 bases. The CDR3 spells CASSPGQNQPQHF. The CDR3 DNA sequence: TGTGCCAGTAGTCCGGGACAGAATCAGCCCCAGCATTTT.